A selection of T cell receptor beta chains follows, all from one sample in a study of blood T cell repertoires in COVID-19. Measured with immunoSEQ multiplex PCR; TCRdb has only the in-frame clones, and not every one. The sample contains about 28,000 clones, 76% of which appear only once. The material sequenced was peripheral blood. These receptors all stem from a man between 65 and 85 years old with acute or convalescent COVID-19. Both conserved end residues are trimmed from each CDR3. The order of the fields is CDR3 length, J gene, V gene, CDR3 protein.

13	TRBJ1-6	TRBV27	ASSLSRGWNSPLH
14	TRBJ2-5	TRBV2	ASSATDRVEQETQY
12	TRBJ2-3	TRBV5-4	ASSWTGSTDTQY
13	TRBJ1-1	TRBV19	ASSISQGAGTEAF
13	TRBJ2-1	TRBV5-1	ASSLSRGSVNEQF
11	TRBJ2-3	TRBV6-5	ASSYERTDTQY
15	TRBJ1-1	TRBV6-1	ASSEPRGTPMNTEAF
14	TRBJ1-6	TRBV27	ASSLRGMGAGSPLH
13	TRBJ2-2	TRBV5-1	ASSEEGRGIRELF
12	TRBJ1-5	TRBV5-5	ASSFTDSNQPQH
12	TRBJ1-3	TRBV7-2	ASSPYTGENTIY
14	TRBJ1-5	TRBV4-2	ASRQTLARSNQPQH
12	TRBJ1-6	TRBV27	ASTRTHNNSPLH
12	TRBJ2-5	TRBV19	ASSPTRGLETQY
9	TRBJ2-3	TRBV11-2	ASSVSDTQY
15	TRBJ2-5	TRBV27	ASHGTGGRGRGKTQY
13	TRBJ1-3	TRBV15	ATSRGYSSGNTIY
15	TRBJ1-5	TRBV28	ASSAYHRGYSNQPQH
16	TRBJ2-6	TRBV18	ASSPISPASSGANVLT
12	TRBJ2-7	TRBV18	ASSPKTGQYEQY
13	TRBJ2-2	TRBV3-1/TRBV3-2	ASSQNGRITGELF
12	TRBJ2-2	TRBV9	ASSVVPDTGELF
12	TRBJ2-1	TRBV7-9	ASSLGTGYNEQF
13	TRBJ1-6	TRBV6-5	ASSYSEDYNSPLH
10	TRBJ1-2	TRBV7-2	ASSGGNYGYT
12	TRBJ1-1	TRBV30	ACNRDGVYTEAF
13	TRBJ2-2	TRBV18	ASSPQTTNTGELF
10	TRBJ1-2	TRBV3-1/TRBV3-2	ASSQDYDGYT
15	TRBJ2-3	TRBV7-2	ASSLRVGTGRADTQY
11	TRBJ2-7	TRBV29-1	SVVSEYSREQY
12	TRBJ1-6	TRBV18	ASSPRDKTSPLH
11	TRBJ2-2	TRBV19	ASSITLTGELF
17	TRBJ2-6	TRBV28	ASSSHQGSWLAGANVLT
10	TRBJ2-1	TRBV6-6	ASRGAGNEQF
14	TRBJ1-1	TRBV3-1/TRBV3-2	ASSRPGQIPGTEAF
10	TRBJ2-3	TRBV2	ASKTNTDTQY
11	TRBJ1-3	TRBV13	ASSLRGGNTIY
13	TRBJ2-3	TRBV6-4	ASSGAGGGTDTQY
14	TRBJ1-1	TRBV7-9	ASSLAGTGARAEAF
11	TRBJ2-7	TRBV29-1	SVSGTSSREQY
12	TRBJ2-7	TRBV27	ASRKGQVPYEQY
11	TRBJ2-5	TRBV6-5	ASSYSDLETQY
14	TRBJ2-2	TRBV3-1/TRBV3-2	ASSQIAGALTGELF
13	TRBJ2-2	TRBV3-1/TRBV3-2	ASSQPTRSPGELF
14	TRBJ2-3	TRBV11-3	ASSGGAALATDTQY
13	TRBJ2-5	TRBV7-2	ASSLTGASRVTQY
14	TRBJ2-1	TRBV19	ASRGPGLAVSNEQF
12	TRBJ1-4	TRBV18	ASHNGQGGEKLF
12	TRBJ2-5	TRBV5-6	ASSLPGVGETQY
13	TRBJ2-7	TRBV7-3	ASSLRGSGEYEQY
12	TRBJ1-3	TRBV18	ASSPPPGGNTIY
12	TRBJ2-7	TRBV13	ASSPRQGAYEQY
15	TRBJ2-3	TRBV7-3	ASSLRLAGGSTDTQY
12	TRBJ1-2	TRBV6-2/TRBV6-3	ASSYSGEFGGYT